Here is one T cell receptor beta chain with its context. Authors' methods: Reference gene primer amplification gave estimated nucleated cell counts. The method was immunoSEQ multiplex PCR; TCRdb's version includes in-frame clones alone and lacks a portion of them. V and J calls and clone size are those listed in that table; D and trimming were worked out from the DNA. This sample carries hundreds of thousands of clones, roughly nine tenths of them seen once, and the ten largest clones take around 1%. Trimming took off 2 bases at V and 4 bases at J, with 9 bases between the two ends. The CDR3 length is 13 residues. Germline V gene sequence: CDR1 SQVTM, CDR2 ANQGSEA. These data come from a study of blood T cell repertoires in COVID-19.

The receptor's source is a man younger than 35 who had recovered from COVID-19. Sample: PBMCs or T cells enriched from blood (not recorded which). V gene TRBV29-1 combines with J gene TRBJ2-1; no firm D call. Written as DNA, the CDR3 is TGCAGCGTTGAAATTAACACGTACAATGAGCAGTTCTTC. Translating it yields CSVEINTYNEQFF.